This entry lists 10 T cell receptor beta chains sequenced from one sample in a study of response to subunit inactivated influenza vaccine. One entry per CDR3 protein results from TCRdb running MiXCR on the RT-PCR reads. Of approximately 250,000 distinct CDR3 sequences in the sample, 10% to 15% were seen once. The source material was non-naive T cells sorted from PBMCs, sampled approximately 15 days before vaccination. The receptors shown here come from a man in his fifties or sixties who received an inactivated influenza vaccine.

The chain has TRBV9 and TRBJ2-1; D gene ambiguous. V was pared by 0 bases and J by 0 bases, with 7 bases between. Germline lookup yields CDR1 SGDLS and CDR2 YYNGEE. This CDR3 spans 15 amino acids. CDR3 protein: CASSVGSSSYNEQFF. The CDR3 bases are TGTGCCAGCAGCGTAGGATCGAGCTCCTACAATGAGCAGTTCTTC.

V gene TRBV7-8 combines with J gene TRBJ1-2; possible D gene TRBD1, 6 bases. CDR3 length: 16 residues. From germline, CDR1 is SGHVS and CDR2 FQNEAQ. Deletions cut 5 bases from V and 2 bases from J, with 18 bases between. The CDR3 DNA reads TGTGCCAGCAGCCCCGGCGTGAGAGGGGGGAACTATGGCTACACCTTC. Its translation: CASSPGVRGGNYGYTF.

This clonotype has only a few counts. The genes are TRBV28 and TRBJ2-6; TRBD2 is a possible D gene (6 bases). The V and J ends lost 8 bases and 0 bases respectively, with 14 bases between them. The germline CDR1 and CDR2 sequences are MDHEN and SYDVKM. The CDR3 runs to 16 residues. The CDR3 loop is CASGGTSLSGANVLTF. The CDR3 DNA reads as TGTGCCAGCGGGGGGACGAGCCTCTCTGGGGCCAACGTCCTGACTTTC.

This clonotype was counted many times. This chain joins TRBV9 and TRBJ2-7, with D uncertain. Germline V gives CDR1 SGDLS, CDR2 YYNGEE. This CDR3 region has 14 residues. Trimming left V 0 bases short and J 4 bases short, with 11 bases between. The CDR3 spells CASSVEASRYEQYF. The CDR3 DNA is TGTGCCAGCAGCGTAGAAGCGAGTAGGTACGAGCAGTACTTC.

There are many counts of this clonotype. The CDR3 nucleotides are TGTGCCAGCAGCAGCACCCGGGTGGCCGGGGAGCTGTTTTTT. It yields the protein CASSSTRVAGELFF. The chain is built from TRBV7-2 and TRBJ2-2; no clear D. CDR1 and CDR2 (germline): SGHTA, FQGNSA. The CDR3 runs to 14 residues. With 5 bases removed from V and 6 bases from J, the gap between germline ends came to 13 bases.

In this sample, this clonotype turned up a few times. The gene calls are TRBV20-1 and TRBJ1-2, with 7 bases fitting TRBD1. Germline V CDR1 and CDR2: DFQATT, SNEGSKA (reference sequence). The CDR3 has 15 amino acids. The V and J ends lost 6 bases and 3 bases, in that order; junction bases with no gene match: 13. The CDR3 DNA reads as TGCAGTGCAGACCGGGACAGAGAAGGGCACTATGGCTACACCTTC. Translated, it gives CSADRDREGHYGYTF.

DNA of the CDR3: TGCGCCAGCAGCTTGGCCTACGGACACCTGGAGACCCAGTACTTC. Protein: CASSLAYGHLETQYF. This sequence joins TRBV5-1 and TRBJ2-5; tentative D call: TRBD1 (5 bases). With 0 bases removed from V and 5 bases from J, the gap between germline ends came to 14 bases. CDR1 and CDR2 from the germline V gene are SGHRS and YFSETQ. This CDR3 is 15 amino acids long.

This chain connects TRBV20-1 to TRBJ1-4; maybe TRBD1 (6 bases). Trimming pared 3 bases from V and 5 bases from J, leaving 13 bases between. The CDR3 is 14 amino acids. Germline V gene lookup returns CDR1 DFQATT and CDR2 SNEGSKA (reference sequence). CDR3 sequence: CSASVGALNEKLFF. CDR3 nucleotides: TGCAGTGCTAGCGTGGGGGCCCTAAATGAAAAACTGTTTTTT.

The gene calls are TRBV30 and TRBJ2-6; D is perhaps TRBD1 (6 bases). The CDR3 is made up of 16 amino acids. Trimming shortened V by 7 bases and J by 0 bases, and 16 bases separated the two germline ends. The germline V gene has CDR1 GTSNPN and CDR2 SVGIG (reference sequence). CDR3 residues: CALFRGSSSGANVLTF. The CDR3 DNA reads as TGTGCCTTATTCAGGGGATCCAGCTCTGGGGCCAACGTCCTGACTTTC.

This clonotype has more than one count but fewer than ten. The rearrangement links TRBV7-2 to TRBJ1-5; D unresolved. This CDR3 comprises 14 residues. Deletions cut 1 base from V and 3 bases from J, with 7 bases between. Germline CDR1 SGHTA, CDR2 FQGNSA. CDR3 protein: CASSLGLTNQPQHF. The CDR3 DNA sequence: TGTGCCAGCAGCTTAGGACTGACCAATCAGCCCCAGCATTTT.